This is a list of T cell receptor beta chains from one sample in a study of cytomegalovirus exposure and HLA in healthy donors. The repertoire was sequenced with immunoSEQ multiplex PCR; TCRdb's copy has only in-frame clones and lacks some. The sample contains around 150,000 clones, 75% to 85% of which appear only once. The sample taken for sequencing was PBMCs. The receptor source for this set is a man over 45 in good health and CMV-seropositive. The CDR3 runs from the conserved cysteine through the conserved F or W. A D gene is named only where the DNA matches it firmly. A row's size may be missing; if present it is once, few, many or a size class.

CDR3nt	CDR3aa	abundance	j_gene	d_gene	v_gene
TGTGCCACCAGCCCCTCTGGGGGACAGGGTTTATATGGCTACACCTTC	CATSPSGGQGLYGYTF	NA	TRBJ1-2	TRBD1	TRBV15
TGTGCCTCCCAACGGGACTACACGATCGGGGAGCTGTTTTTT	CASQRDYTIGELFF	few	TRBJ2-2	TRBD2	TRBV6-1
TGTGCCAGCAGCTTAGCAGGATGGCTAGCCTACAATGAGCAGTTCTTC	CASSLAGWLAYNEQFF	NA	TRBJ2-1	NA	TRBV7-8
TGTGCCAGCAGTTCAGGGACAGGGGACTACGAGCAGTACTTC	CASSSGTGDYEQYF	NA	TRBJ2-7	TRBD1	TRBV28
TGTGCCAGTAGTACCGCGGACAGTCCCAACTATGGCTACACCTTC	CASSTADSPNYGYTF	NA	TRBJ1-2	NA	TRBV19
TGCGCCAGCAGCCCGGAGGACAGTCCAGGGACCCAGTACTTC	CASSPEDSPGTQYF	NA	TRBJ2-5	NA	TRBV4-1
TGTGCCAGCAGCATCCCGGCGGGGATCGGCTACACCTTC	CASSIPAGIGYTF	NA	TRBJ1-2	NA	TRBV28
TGTGCCAGCAGCCAATTACAGGTAAACACTGAAGCTTTCTTT	CASSQLQVNTEAFF	NA	TRBJ1-1	NA	TRBV7-9
TGCGCCAGCAGCCCTGGCAGTGTTGAAGAGACCCAGTACTTC	CASSPGSVEETQYF	NA	TRBJ2-5	NA	TRBV5-1
TGCGCCAGCAGCCCCAGGACAGGGGGAGGCTCCTACGAGCAGTACTTC	CASSPRTGGGSYEQYF	NA	TRBJ2-7	TRBD1	TRBV5-1
TGTGCCAGCAGCGACAGCAACGGGGGCGGGGAGCTGTTTTTT	CASSDSNGGGELFF	once	TRBJ2-2	NA	TRBV11-2
TGTGCCAGCAGTCTACAGGGGGCTCGGGACAATGAGCAGTTCTTC	CASSLQGARDNEQFF	NA	TRBJ2-1	TRBD1	TRBV2
TGTGCCAGCAGCGTCCTCAGGGGGAACACCGGGGAGCTGTTTTTT	CASSVLRGNTGELFF	NA	TRBJ2-2	NA	TRBV9
TGTGCCAGCAGACAGCAAAATGAAAAACTGTTTTTT	CASRQQNEKLFF	NA	TRBJ1-4	NA	TRBV19
TGCGCCAGCAGGCACTCAACCACTGGACTAGCGGGAGATGAGCAGTACTTC	CASRHSTTGLAGDEQYF	NA	TRBJ2-7	TRBD2	TRBV5-1
TGTGCCAGCAGCTTAGACCCGCCTAGCGGGAGTTTTAAGGAGACCCAGTACTTC	CASSLDPPSGSFKETQYF	NA	TRBJ2-5	TRBD2	TRBV7-6
TGTGCCAGCAGCCACAGGGGACCCAAATACGAGCAGTACTTC	CASSHRGPKYEQYF	NA	TRBJ2-7	TRBD1	TRBV28
TGTGCCAGCAGGTGGACTCCAAGCGGGGAGCTGTTTTTT	CASRWTPSGELFF	NA	TRBJ2-2	NA	TRBV28
TGTGCCAGCATCCAAGGTACAGGGGACACTGAAGCTTTCTTT	CASIQGTGDTEAFF	NA	TRBJ1-1	TRBD1	TRBV7-2
TGTGCCATCAGTGAGTCAACCCTAGCGGGAGCTCGCGATGAGCAGTTCTTC	CAISESTLAGARDEQFF	NA	TRBJ2-1	TRBD2	TRBV10-3
TGTGCCTGGAGTGTACAGAGAGAGACCCAGTACTTC	CAWSVQRETQYF	NA	TRBJ2-5	NA	TRBV30
TGCGCCAGCAGCCGTAGCGGGAGCGACTCCTACGAGCAGTACTTC	CASSRSGSDSYEQYF	NA	TRBJ2-7	TRBD2	TRBV5-1
TGTGCCAGCAGCTTAGTCGCAGGTCGGGGTTCACCCCTCCACTTT	CASSLVAGRGSPLHF	once	TRBJ1-6	NA	TRBV7-2
TGCGCCAGCAGCTTGGGGGAGGAGGGAAACTCTGGCTACACCTTC	CASSLGEEGNSGYTF	NA	TRBJ1-2	NA	TRBV5-1
TGTGCCAGCCGGAGGGACAGACTTAATGAAAAACTGTTTTTT	CASRRDRLNEKLFF	many	TRBJ1-4	TRBD1	TRBV2
TGTGCCAGCAGCTTAGTTCGACGGCTAGCCCCCGACAATGAGCAGTTCTTC	CASSLVRRLAPDNEQFF	NA	TRBJ2-1	NA	TRBV7-9
TGTGCCAGCAGCTCCCATGGACAGGGGCTGAGCACAGATACGCAGTATTTT	CASSSHGQGLSTDTQYF	NA	TRBJ2-3	TRBD1	TRBV5-6
TGCGCCAGCAGCTGGGTACTAGCGGGGGCCCAAGAGACCCAGTACTTC	CASSWVLAGAQETQYF	NA	TRBJ2-5	TRBD2	TRBV5-1
TGCGCCAGCAGCGTGGCCCCAGCGGAGACCCAGTACTTC	CASSVAPAETQYF	NA	TRBJ2-5	NA	TRBV5-1
TGCAGCGTGGGACAGGGAGTTGACGAGCAGTACTTC	CSVGQGVDEQYF	NA	TRBJ2-7	TRBD1	TRBV29-1
TGTGCCAGCAGCCTCCAGACAGGGCAAGATACGCAGTATTTT	CASSLQTGQDTQYF	once	TRBJ2-3	TRBD1	TRBV7-8
TGTGCCACCGGGATCCAGCGCACAGATACGCAGTATTTT	CATGIQRTDTQYF	NA	TRBJ2-3	NA	TRBV10-3
TGTGCCAGCAGGCCCTTGGGACTAGCTCCGGACGAGCAGTACTTC	CASRPLGLAPDEQYF	NA	TRBJ2-7	TRBD2	TRBV27
TGTGCCAGCAGCTACAGGGGTTTGGGCTATGGCTACACCTTC	CASSYRGLGYGYTF	NA	TRBJ1-2	TRBD1	TRBV5-4
TGTGCCAGCAGACTGGGACAGGCGGATACGCAGTATTTT	CASRLGQADTQYF	NA	TRBJ2-3	TRBD1	TRBV2
TGTGCTAGCAGCCAGACCGGGACAGTAGAAGAGACCCAGTACTTC	CASSQTGTVEETQYF	NA	TRBJ2-5	TRBD1	TRBV7-7
TGTGCCAGTTACCGGGAGATCGGATACGAGCAGTACTTC	CASYREIGYEQYF	NA	TRBJ2-7	NA	TRBV2
TGTGCCAGCAGAAGACAGGGGGAAACCGGGGAGCTGTTTTTT	CASRRQGETGELFF	NA	TRBJ2-2	TRBD1	TRBV6-1
TGTGCCAGCAGCCATTTAGCGGTATACAATGAGCAGTTCTTC	CASSHLAVYNEQFF	NA	TRBJ2-1	NA	TRBV14
TGTGCCAGCTCACCAGGTACATACGCCACCAGGAGGCTATACAATGAGCAGTTCTTC	CASSPGTYATRRLYNEQFF	NA	TRBJ2-1	NA	TRBV18
TGTGCCAGCAGTGAAGGCTTGGCGGGAGGGTGGTACGAGCAGTACTTC	CASSEGLAGGWYEQYF	few	TRBJ2-7	TRBD2	TRBV6-1
TGTGCCAGTAGTATAGATCCGGGGGGCGAGCAGTACTTC	CASSIDPGGEQYF	few	TRBJ2-7	TRBD2	TRBV19
TGCAGCGTTGCCCCTGGCGGGAGCTCCTACGAGCAGTACTTC	CSVAPGGSSYEQYF	NA	TRBJ2-7	TRBD2	TRBV29-1
TGCGCCAGCAGCGAGGGACACCTCCGCTCCTACGAGCAGTACTTC	CASSEGHLRSYEQYF	NA	TRBJ2-7	NA	TRBV5-1
TGTGCCAGCCTGGGCAGGGATGCAGATACGCAGTATTTT	CASLGRDADTQYF	few	TRBJ2-3	NA	TRBV19
TGTGCCAGCAGCTTAACGGTAGCGGCGGTCCAAGAGACCCAGTACTTC	CASSLTVAAVQETQYF	NA	TRBJ2-5	NA	TRBV11-2
TGTGCCAGCAGTGACGGAGCTAAGGGAGCCGGGGAGCTGTTTTTT	CASSDGAKGAGELFF	NA	TRBJ2-2	NA	TRBV6-4
TGTGCCAGCAGCCCCCGGGTAGATACGCAGTATTTT	CASSPRVDTQYF	NA	TRBJ2-3	NA	TRBV7-9
TGCGCCAGCAGCAAAGGACAGGGGGTAGACTATGGCTACACCTTC	CASSKGQGVDYGYTF	NA	TRBJ1-2	TRBD1	TRBV5-1
TGTGCCAGCAGTTTACTTGGGGAGATGAATTCACCCCTCCACTTT	CASSLLGEMNSPLHF	NA	TRBJ1-6	NA	TRBV27
TGCGCCAGCAGCTTCACAGGGAGAATGGCCGGGGAGCTGTTTTTT	CASSFTGRMAGELFF	few	TRBJ2-2	NA	TRBV5-1
TGTGCCAGTAGTATCCAAGGGGGACAGAATCAGCCCCAGCATTTT	CASSIQGGQNQPQHF	NA	TRBJ1-5	TRBD1	TRBV19
TGTGCCAGCAGCTCCCGCGGGGGTCTCCCTGAAGCTTTCTTT	CASSSRGGLPEAFF	NA	TRBJ1-1	NA	TRBV7-9
TGTGCCAGAGTCCCCCACCGTACGGTTACCTACGAGCAGTACTTC	CARVPHRTVTYEQYF	NA	TRBJ2-7	NA	TRBV19
TGTGCCTGGAGTATGGTCGGCGGAGAGCAGTACTTC	CAWSMVGGEQYF	NA	TRBJ2-7	NA	TRBV30